The 24 T cell receptor beta chains below all came from one sample that was sequenced in a study of T cells in localized non-small cell lung cancer. TCRdb's copy holds only in-frame clones and misses some; the assay was immunoSEQ multiplex PCR. The sample holds around 100,000 clones; approximately 88% are singletons and the top ten take around 15%. The sample consisted of peripheral blood, taken before any cancer treatment. The receptors originated from a man between 40 and 75 years old with stage I squamous cell lung carcinoma.

This chain joins TRBV21-1 and TRBJ2-2; the table's D gene call, TRBD1, was not cross checked with the DNA. TRBV21-1 is marked as a pseudogene. CDR3 length equals 19 residues. CDR3 DNA sequence: TGTGCCAGCAGCAAAGGCGCCTCAACCGGGACAGGGGGACCCGGGGAGCTGTTTTTT. As protein: CASSKGASTGTGGPGELFF.

The chain is built from TRBV2 and TRBJ1-2, with TRBD1 matching 7 bases. Germline-derived CDR1 and CDR2 are SNHLY and FYNNEI. The junction had 4 bases not matched to a gene; V was cut back by 5 bases and J by 1 base. CDR3 length: 14 amino acids. CDR3 protein: CASSSRGNNYGYTF. The DNA for the CDR3 is TGTGCCAGCAGTTCCAGGGGGAATAACTATGGCTACACCTTC.

The DNA of the CDR3 is TGTGCCAGCAGTGATGAAAGTGTCGGGGGCTATGGCTACACCTTC. This encodes CASSDESVGGYGYTF. The chain is built from TRBV6-1 and TRBJ1-2; D is perhaps TRBD1 (5 bases). The V end lost 3 bases, the J end lost 4 bases, and 15 bases lay between the germline ends. This CDR3 has 15 residues. The germline CDR1 and CDR2 sequences are MNHNS and SASEGT.

This clone was counted between two and nine times. This CDR3 reads CASSSQGKSSYNSPLHF. CDR3 nucleotides: TGTGCCAGCAGCTCCCAGGGCAAGAGCTCCTATAATTCACCCCTCCACTTT. The V and J genes are TRBV7-8 and TRBJ1-6, with D possibly being TRBD1 (5 bases). Between the trimmed V and J ends, which lost 4 bases and 0 bases, there was a span of 13 bases. The CDR3 spans 17 residues. From germline, CDR1 is SGHVS and CDR2 FQNEAQ.

This CDR3 is CASTPETGITGNTIYF. The CDR3, as DNA: TGTGCCAGCACCCCCGAGACAGGGATAACTGGAAACACCATATATTTT. The rearrangement joins TRBV9 to TRBJ1-3; 7 nucleotides line up with TRBD1. The V gene's germline CDR1 is SGDLS and CDR2 YYNGEE. V shed 6 bases and J 2 bases; nucleotides not matched to a gene: 11. The CDR3 totals 16 residues.

The table lists this clone with a count of one. Other nucleotide sequences in the sample specify the same CDR3. The V call is TRBV5-1, the J call TRBJ2-1; D may be TRBD1 (5 bases). In germline, CDR1 is SGHRS, CDR2 YFSETQ. V was clipped by 3 bases and J by 0 bases, with 10 bases between them. The length of the CDR3 is 15 residues. This chain's CDR3 is CASSSTGTSYNEQFF. For the CDR3, the DNA is TGCGCCAGCAGCTCCACAGGAACCTCCTACAATGAGCAGTTCTTC. Drawing the rest from reference TRBV5-1 and TRBJ2-1, the complete variable domain is KAGVTQTPRYLIKTRGQQVTLSCSPISGHRSVSWYQQTPGQGLQFLFEYFSETQRNKGNFPGRFSGRQFSNSRSEMNVSTLELGDSALYLCASSSTGTSYNEQFFGPGTRLTVL.

The rearrangement joins TRBV5-1 to TRBJ1-2; possible D gene TRBD1, 6 bases. Germline V gene sequence: CDR1 SGHRS, CDR2 YFSETQ. The CDR3 runs to 14 residues. V shed 4 bases and J shed 5 bases, with 15 bases lying between them. The CDR3, as DNA: TGCGCCAGCAGCCCTGACAGGCCTGTTTATGGCTACACCTTC. Protein product: CASSPDRPVYGYTF. The variable domain in full, completed from reference TRBV5-1 and TRBJ1-2, reads KAGVTQTPRYLIKTRGQQVTLSCSPISGHRSVSWYQQTPGQGLQFLFEYFSETQRNKGNFPGRFSGRQFSNSRSEMNVSTLELGDSALYLCASSPDRPVYGYTFGSGTRLTVV.

V usage is TRBV27 and J usage is TRBJ1-6; maybe TRBD1 (6 bases). Trimming took 5 bases from V and 0 from J, leaving 14 bases between them. This CDR3 is 17 amino acids long. The germline CDR1 and CDR2 sequences are MNHEY and SMNVEV (reference sequence). The CDR3 DNA is TGTGCCAGCAGTCCGCCGAGGGGGATCTCCTATAATTCACCCCTCCACTTT. Translating gives CASSPPRGISYNSPLHF.

The genes are TRBV2 and TRBJ2-3; 7 positions agree with TRBD1. Germline CDR1 is SNHLY and CDR2 is FYNNEI. The V segment lost 10 bases and the J segment 5 bases; nucleotides outside the gene matches: 12. The CDR3 covers 14 residues. CDR3 coding DNA: TGTGCCATCCGACCCCGACAGGGCCAAGATACGCAGTATTTT. Its protein is CAIRPRQGQDTQYF.

V and J are TRBV7-9 and TRBJ1-6; a weak D match, TRBD1 (5 bases). V gave up 6 bases and J gave up 0 bases, with 15 bases separating them. Looked up from germline, CDR1 is SEHNR and CDR2 is FQNEAQ (reference sequence). The CDR3 sequence is 17 residues long. DNA for the CDR3: TGTGCCAGCAGTCGCGGCCAGGGACCCTCCTATAATTCACCCCTCCACTTT. Its protein product is CASSRGQGPSYNSPLHF.

The chain carries TRBV7-2 and TRBJ1-2; D might be TRBD1 (6 bases). CDR3 length: 15 residues. Germline V gene data show CDR1 as SGHTA and CDR2 as FQGNSA. Trimming left V 5 bases short and J 4 bases short, with 17 bases between. For the CDR3, the DNA is TGTGCCAGCAGCCCCCCGGGGGGCAGGGCCTATGGCTACACCTTC. It translates to CASSPPGGRAYGYTF.

The chain links TRBV5-8 to TRBJ1-2; possible D gene TRBD1, 5 bases. V lost 4 bases and J 4 bases, leaving 14 bases between the germline ends. The germline gives CDR1 SGHTS, CDR2 YDEGEE. The CDR3 is made up of 14 amino acids. In DNA, the CDR3 is TGTGCCAGCAGCCGGTTGGACATGGGCTATGGCTACACCTTC. It is translated as CASSRLDMGYGYTF.

The chain couples TRBV18 to TRBJ1-3; D is unresolved. Germline assignment: CDR1 KGHSH and CDR2 LQKENI. This CDR3 has 12 amino acids. V lost 3 bases and J 4 bases, leaving 4 bases between the germline ends. The CDR3 DNA reads as TGTGCCAGCTCACCGGACGGAAACACCATATATTTT. Encoded protein: CASSPDGNTIYF.

The V and J genes are TRBV5-1 and TRBJ2-5; 14 nucleotides line up with TRBD2. V trimming: 4 bases; J trimming: 1 base; junction bases outside the gene matches: 3. The CDR3 is 16 amino acids. The germline V gene encodes CDR1 SGHRS and CDR2 YFSETQ. In DNA, the CDR3 is TGCGCCAGCAGCGTAGGACTAGCGGGGGGCCAAGAGACCCAGTACTTC. Translation gives CASSVGLAGGQETQYF.

This chain uses TRBV6-1 with TRBJ1-2, with 7 nucleotides matching TRBD1. The V gene end was trimmed by 7 bases and the J gene end by 0 bases; junction bases not matched to a gene: 2. Germline V gene data show CDR1 as MNHNS and CDR2 as SASEGT. The CDR3 has 13 residues. The CDR3 region is CASKTGTNYGYTF. The CDR3 bases are TGTGCCAGCAAGACAGGGACTAACTATGGCTACACCTTC.

V usage is TRBV5-6 and J usage is TRBJ2-3; no definite D call. The CDR3 is made up of 14 amino acids. Looked up from germline, CDR1 is SGHDT and CDR2 is YYEEEE. V lost 3 bases and J 6 bases, leaving 14 bases between the germline ends. The DNA of the CDR3 is TGTGCCAGCAGCTCCAGGACGGGCCTGGATACGCAGTATTTT. It codes for CASSSRTGLDTQYF.

The chain recombines TRBV9 with TRBJ2-7, with 7 bases identical to TRBD1. Per the germline V gene, CDR1 is SGDLS and CDR2 is YYNGEE. The CDR3 sequence is 16 residues long. J lost 0 bases, V lost 1 base, and 7 bases had no gene match. The CDR3 DNA follows: TGTGCCAGCAGCGTATCAGACAGGGTCGGCTCCTACGAGCAGTACTTC. This codes for CASSVSDRVGSYEQYF.

In regard to this clone: One end of the junction does not line up with germline, which may come from a read error. The rearrangement joins TRBV7-7 to TRBJ2-5; 12 nucleotides align to TRBD2. This CDR3 is built from 15 residues. The germline V gene encodes CDR1 SSHAT and CDR2 FNYEAQ (reference sequence). Written as DNA, the CDR3 is TGTGCCAGCAGCGCTTCTAGCGGGGGGGCTGTTGGGTTACACTTC. It specifies CASSASSGGAVGLHF.

This clone appeared once. This chain uses TRBV2 with TRBJ1-2; TRBD1 might be the D (5 bases). CDR1 and CDR2 from the germline V gene are SNHLY and FYNNEI. The CDR3 sequence is 14 residues long. Trimming stripped 6 bases from V and 7 bases from J, with 18 bases between. As DNA, the CDR3 is TGTGCCAGCAGGGAAACCGGGGGTGGCTCTGGCTACACCTTC. Residues: CASRETGGGSGYTF. Using reference TRBV2 and TRBJ1-2 for the parts outside the CDR3, the full variable domain is EPEVTQTPSHQVTQMGQEVILRCVPISNHLYFYWYRQILGQKVEFLVSFYNNEISEKSEIFDDQFSVERPDGSNFTLKIRSTKLEDSAMYFCASRETGGGSGYTFGSGTRLTVV.

The chain carries TRBV5-4 and TRBJ2-1; 7 bases agree with TRBD2. The CDR3 runs to 13 residues. CDR1 and CDR2 (germline): SGHNT, YYREEE (reference sequence). Trimming took 6 bases from V and 10 from J; bases not matched to a gene: 10. The chain's CDR3 is CASTMGGVGEQFF. CDR3 bases: TGTGCCAGCACCATGGGGGGGGTCGGAGAGCAGTTCTTC.

This chain uses TRBV18 with TRBJ2-5, with D tentatively TRBD1 or TRBD2 (6 bases each). The V gene lost 3 bases and the J gene lost 5 bases, with 16 bases spanning the gap. CDR1 and CDR2 (germline): KGHSH, LQKENI. The CDR3 covers 15 residues. The chain's CDR3 is CASSPKHGGGETQYF. The CDR3 DNA reads TGTGCCAGCTCACCGAAACACGGAGGGGGGGAGACCCAGTACTTC.

This chain links TRBV15 with TRBJ1-4, with D unresolved. V was cut by 1 base and J by 14 bases, with 14 bases left in between. The CDR3 covers 13 residues. Germline CDR1 LNHNV, CDR2 YYDKDF (reference sequence). The CDR3 loop is CATSRALRGGLFF. CDR3 nucleotides: TGTGCCACCAGCAGAGCCCTACGGGGTGGTCTGTTTTTT.

The chain carries TRBV29-1 and TRBJ2-7; TRBD2 might be the D (6 bases). The V end was cut by 1 base, the J end by 6 bases, with 13 bases between. Germline assignment: CDR1 SQVTM and CDR2 ANQGSEA. This CDR3 has 13 residues. In DNA, the CDR3 is TGCAGCGTTGAAGCCCCGGGACTGATCGAGCAGTACTTC. This codes for CSVEAPGLIEQYF.

This chain connects TRBV30 to TRBJ1-5; D unresolved. Germline-derived CDR1 and CDR2 are GTSNPN and SVGIG (reference sequence). The CDR3 is made up of 13 amino acids. Trimming stripped 2 bases from V and 7 bases from J, with 12 bases between. In DNA, the CDR3 is TGTGCCTGGAGTAGAGACCCTGCCCAGCCCCAGCATTTT. Translation gives CAWSRDPAQPQHF.